Shown below are 9 T cell receptor beta chains from a single sample sequenced in a study of T-cell memory formation after mild COVID-19 (dated by TCRdb to 2020 to 2023). Receptor amplification or capture employed 5' RACE. Sequencing was carried out with an Illumina NovaSeq 6000. The public sequencing data were trimmed at Q25 with fastp and processed into clonotypes with MiXCR by TCRdb, which kept only in-frame beta chains. Entries that share a CDR3 protein sequence are merged under the most common genes and DNA. The sample table shows some 260,000 distinct CDR3 sequences, and roughly 15% are seen once. The ten largest clonotypes hold 3.5% of the sample. The sequenced sample was PBMCs or a T cell subset sorted from them (not recorded which). The receptor source for this set is a man between 18 and 35 years old who had mild COVID-19 (a few samples of this study predate the infection). The sample titles of this study are shuffled in the database, so cell type and time point are left out; the donor was told from shared clones.

This clonotype was seen only once. The chain joins TRBV6-2 or TRBV6-3 to TRBJ2-3; D is tentatively TRBD1 or TRBD2 (5 bases each). With 2 bases removed from V and 6 bases from J, the gap between germline ends came to 21 bases. The CDR3 runs 17 residues. Germline V CDR1 and CDR2: MNHEY, SVGEGT. The DNA for the CDR3 is TGTGCCAGCAGTTACCAGCTGGGCGAGGGGTTTACGGATACGCAGTATTTT. It encodes CASSYQLGEGFTDTQYF.

The V gene is TRBV29-1, the J gene TRBJ2-5; 8 bases match TRBD2. V shed 8 bases and J 7 bases; nucleotides not matched to a gene: 12. Germline V lookup: CDR1 SQVTM, CDR2 ANQGSEA. CDR3 length: 13 amino acids. The CDR3 region is CSTEPAGAGTQYF. The CDR3 coding sequence is TGCAGCACCGAACCAGCGGGGGCCGGGACCCAGTACTTC.

The chain joins TRBV20-1 to TRBJ1-6, with D perhaps TRBD1 (5 bases). Between the trimmed V and J ends, which lost 0 bases and 9 bases, there was a span of 18 bases. The CDR3 length is 16 residues. Looked up from germline, CDR1 is DFQATT and CDR2 is SNEGSKA (reference sequence). The CDR3 sequence is CSARDAHRGERSPLHF. The CDR3 DNA sequence: TGCAGTGCTAGAGATGCGCATCGGGGGGAACGTTCACCCCTCCACTTT.

The gene calls are TRBV20-1 and TRBJ1-6; D gene uncertain. V was shortened by 3 bases and J by 2 bases, with 2 bases between the two germline ends. Germline assignment: CDR1 DFQATT and CDR2 SNEGSKA (reference sequence). This CDR3 region has 12 residues. CDR3 coding DNA: TGCAGTGCTAGCCCCTATAATTCACCCCTCCACTTT. The encoded protein is CSASPYNSPLHF.

The rearrangement uses TRBV5-1 and TRBJ1-1, with D maybe TRBD1 (6 bases). CDR3 length: 16 amino acids. Germline V gene sequence: CDR1 SGHRS, CDR2 YFSETQ. V was shortened by 2 bases and J by 1 base, with 15 bases between the two germline ends. This chain's CDR3 is CASSLRGGQENTEAFF. CDR3 DNA: TGCGCCAGCAGCTTAAGGGGGGGGCAGGAGAACACTGAAGCTTTCTTT.

This clonotype was detected only a few times. The chain links TRBV2 to TRBJ2-1; maybe TRBD1 (5 bases). This CDR3 has 15 amino acids. Trimming stripped 8 bases from V and 5 bases from J, with 19 bases between. CDR1 is SNHLY and CDR2 is FYNNEI in the germline V gene. The CDR3 DNA follows: TGTGCCAGCTTCAGACAGAGAACAATTGACAATGAGCAGTTCTTC. Protein product: CASFRQRTIDNEQFF.

The V call is TRBV6-1, the J call TRBJ2-7; D is uncertain. Germline CDR1 and CDR2: MNHNS and SASEGT. The V gene lost 5 bases and the J gene lost 5 bases, with 19 bases spanning the gap. The CDR3 has 15 residues. CDR3 coding DNA: TGTGCCAGCAGTCCCCCGGTGGGGAAGGTCGACGAGCAGTACGTC. It yields the protein CASSPPVGKVDEQYV.

In this sample, this clonotype turned up many times. This chain joins TRBV28 and TRBJ1-5, with D unresolved. V was trimmed by 7 bases and J by 4 bases, leaving 11 bases between them. The germline CDR1 and CDR2 sequences are MDHEN and SYDVKM. The CDR3 sequence is 13 residues long. CDR3 DNA sequence: TGTGCCAGCAAGGCGGGTTGGAATCAGCCCCAGCATTTT. Its translation is CASKAGWNQPQHF.

The chain recombines TRBV10-3 with TRBJ2-7; possible D gene TRBD2, 6 bases. Germline V gives CDR1 ENHRY, CDR2 SYGVKD. The CDR3 has 13 residues. V was cut by 2 bases and J by 8 bases, with 13 bases left in between. In nucleotides, the CDR3 is TGTGCCATCAGTGAGCCCTCGGGAGAAAAGCAGTACGTC. It translates to CAISEPSGEKQYV.